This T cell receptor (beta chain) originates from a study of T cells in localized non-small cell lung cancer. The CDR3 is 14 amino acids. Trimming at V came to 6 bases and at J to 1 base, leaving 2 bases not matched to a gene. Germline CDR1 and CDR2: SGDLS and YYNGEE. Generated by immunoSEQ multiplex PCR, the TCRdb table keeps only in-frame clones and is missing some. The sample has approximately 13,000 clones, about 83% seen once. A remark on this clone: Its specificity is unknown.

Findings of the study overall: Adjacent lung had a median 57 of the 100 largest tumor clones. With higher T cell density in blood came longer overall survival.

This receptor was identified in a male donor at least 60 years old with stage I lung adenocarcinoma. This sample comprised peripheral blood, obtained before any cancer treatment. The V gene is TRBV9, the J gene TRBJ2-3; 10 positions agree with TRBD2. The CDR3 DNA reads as TGTGCCAGCACAAGCGGGGGGGGCACAGATACGCAGTATTTT. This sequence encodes CASTSGGGTDTQYF.